These 21 T cell receptor beta chains share one sample of origin, sequenced in a study of T cells after yellow fever vaccination. TCRdb reanalysed the 5' RACE reads using MiXCR and keeps one entry per CDR3 protein. The sample includes just under 600,000 distinct CDR3 sequences, about 13% of them seen just once. Sequenced material: PBMCs, taken on the day of the yellow fever booster vaccination. The receptors originated from a man aged 30-40 years who received the YFV17D yellow fever vaccine.

The rearrangement joins TRBV19 to TRBJ2-2; D may correspond to TRBD1 or TRBD2 (7 bases each). The germline V gene has CDR1 LNHDA and CDR2 SQIVND (reference sequence). V lost 8 bases and J lost 1, with 20 bases in between. CDR3 length: 17 amino acids. Here the CDR3 reads CASVDREGGRNTGELFF. In DNA, the CDR3 is TGTGCCAGTGTAGACAGGGAAGGCGGGAGGAACACCGGGGAGCTGTTTTTT.

This rearrangement joins TRBV10-3 to TRBJ2-1; unclear D gene. Germline CDR1 is ENHRY and CDR2 is SYGVKD. This CDR3 has 14 residues. V lost 0 bases to trimming and J lost 5 bases, with 8 bases between them. CDR3: CAISESISDNEQFF. The CDR3 DNA is TGTGCCATCAGTGAGTCTATAAGCGACAATGAGCAGTTCTTC.

The table lists this clonotype with a few counts. The rearrangement uses TRBV5-1 and TRBJ2-5; TRBD2 aligns across 15 bases. Trimming cost V 5 bases and J 1 base; bases outside gene matches: 6. CDR3 length equals 17 residues. Per the germline V gene, CDR1 is SGHRS and CDR2 is YFSETQ. The CDR3 sequence: CASRVMGLAGGQETQYF. The CDR3 nucleotides read TGCGCCAGCAGAGTCATGGGACTAGCGGGAGGCCAAGAGACCCAGTACTTC.

This clonotype was recorded a few times. The chain links TRBV12-3 or TRBV12-4 to TRBJ2-7; maybe TRBD1 (5 bases). This CDR3 comprises 14 residues. Trimming pared 6 bases from V and 3 bases from J, leaving 15 bases between. The chain's CDR3 is CASRGWHQGYEQYF. The CDR3 DNA reads TGTGCCAGCAGAGGATGGCATCAGGGCTACGAGCAGTACTTC.

This clonotype has just a few counts. The V gene is TRBV27, the J gene TRBJ2-5, with TRBD2 matching 8 bases. The CDR3 length is 14 residues. Germline CDR1 is MNHEY and CDR2 is SMNVEV (reference sequence). V gave up 6 bases and J gave up 5 bases; unmatched junction bases: 8. CDR3 nucleotides: TGTGCCAGCAGGGAGCGGGGGCTCATGGAGACCCAGTACTTC. It encodes CASRERGLMETQYF.

This clonotype was observed a handful of times. A read error may produce the germline difference seen at one junction end. J is TRBJ2-1 and V is TRBV18, with 11 nucleotides matching TRBD2. This CDR3 comprises 18 residues. Germline CDR1 and CDR2: KGHSH and LQKENI. The DNA for the CDR3 is TGTGCCAGCTCTCAAACAGTGCCGGGACTAGCGGACTACAGTGAGCAGTTCTTC. Protein: CASSQTVPGLADYSEQFF. Combining the CDR3 with reference TRBV18 and TRBJ2-1 gives the whole variable domain NAGVMQNPRHLVRRRGQEARLRCSPMKGHSHVYWYRQLPEEGLKFMVYLQKENIIDESGMPKERFSAEFPKEGPSILRIQQVVRGDSAAYFCASSQTVPGLADYSEQFFGPGTRLTVL.

This clonotype was counted ten times or more. V gene TRBV7-9 combines with J gene TRBJ1-5; tentative D call: TRBD1 (5 bases). Germline CDR1 is SEHNR and CDR2 is FQNEAQ (reference sequence). Trimming removed 5 bases at V and 6 bases at J, with 8 bases between. The length of the CDR3 is 12 residues. In DNA, the CDR3 is TGTGCCAGCAGCCTCGACAGTCAGCCCCAGCATTTT. It is translated as CASSLDSQPQHF.

This clonotype was picked up a small number of times. The chain has TRBV28 and TRBJ2-1, with D perhaps TRBD1 (5 bases). Germline V gene lookup returns CDR1 MDHEN and CDR2 SYDVKM. Trimming left V 5 bases short and J 10 bases short, with 15 bases between. There are 13 residues in the CDR3. CDR3 DNA: TGTGCCAGCAGTCGACCTGCAGACAGCGAGCAGTTCTTC. Amino acid sequence: CASSRPADSEQFF.

The chain combines TRBV6-2 or TRBV6-3 with TRBJ2-2; D uncertain. Looked up from germline, CDR1 is MNHEY and CDR2 is SVGEGT. The CDR3 spans 12 residues. The ends were cut back, 6 bases at V and 4 bases at J, with 6 bases in the middle. In DNA form, the CDR3 reads TGTGCCAGCAGGTCTAGCACCGGGGAGCTGTTTTTT. This encodes CASRSSTGELFF.

This chain joins TRBV19 and TRBJ2-5, with 11 bases that match TRBD2. The CDR3 length is 14 residues. Germline CDR1 is LNHDA and CDR2 is SQIVND (reference sequence). J lost 5 bases, V lost 8 bases, and 7 bases had no gene match. The CDR3 nucleotides are TGTGCCAGTGCTACTAGCGGGAGTTATGAGACCCAGTACTTC. This encodes CASATSGSYETQYF.

The chain carries TRBV28 and TRBJ1-6; D uncertain. Germline V lookup: CDR1 MDHEN, CDR2 SYDVKM. CDR3 length: 12 amino acids. Trimming pared 5 bases from V and 9 bases from J, leaving 8 bases between. The CDR3 coding sequence is TGTGCCAGCAGTGAACAGAGTTCACCCCTCCACTTT. The encoded protein is CASSEQSSPLHF.

In its sample, this clonotype was seen once. The chain employs TRBV7-3 and TRBJ2-1; D unclear. Deletions cut 2 bases from V and 0 bases from J, with 8 bases between. There are 15 residues in the CDR3. The germline V gene has CDR1 SGHTA and CDR2 FQGTGA. CDR3 bases: TGTGCCAGCAGCTTAGAAATGAGCTCCTACAATGAGCAGTTCTTC. The encoded protein is CASSLEMSSYNEQFF.

This clonotype showed up just a few times. The chain employs TRBV7-2 and TRBJ2-1; possible D gene TRBD1, 5 bases. There are 13 residues in the CDR3. The V and J ends lost 2 bases and 8 bases respectively, with 10 bases between them. The V gene's germline CDR1 is SGHTA and CDR2 FQGNSA. Here the CDR3 reads CASSLQTGYEQFF. CDR3 DNA: TGTGCCAGCAGCTTACAAACAGGCTATGAGCAGTTCTTC.

The J gene is TRBJ2-7, the V gene TRBV6-5, with 7 nucleotides matching TRBD1. Germline CDR1 reads MNHEY; CDR2 reads SVGAGI. The junction had 6 bases not matched to a gene; V was cut back by 1 base and J by 3 bases. The CDR3 spans 15 residues. As DNA, the CDR3 is TGTGCCAGCAGTTACTACTCTTCAGGGGGCTACGAGCAGTACTTC. Amino acid sequence: CASSYYSSGGYEQYF.

This clonotype was recorded a few times. The rearrangement uses TRBV6-2 or TRBV6-3 and TRBJ1-5; D is unclear. The germline V and J ends were trimmed by 0 bases and 1 base, with 10 bases remaining between them. Germline assignment: CDR1 MNHEY and CDR2 SVGEGT. The CDR3 length is 16 residues. Here the CDR3 DNA reads TGTGCCAGCAGTTACTCGGGCGCTCTAAGCAATCAGCCCCAGCATTTT. Residues: CASSYSGALSNQPQHF.

There are a few counts of this clonotype. The chain carries TRBV7-9 and TRBJ2-7, with 9 bases aligning to TRBD1. The V segment lost 4 bases and the J segment 3 bases; nucleotides outside the gene matches: 4. Germline CDR1 and CDR2: SEHNR and FQNEAQ (reference sequence). This CDR3 has 14 residues. For the CDR3, the DNA is TGTGCCAGCAGCTCTAGGACAGGGGACTACGAGCAGTACTTC. This codes for CASSSRTGDYEQYF.

This clonotype turned up a few times. The chain combines TRBV7-2 with TRBJ2-3, with D perhaps TRBD2 (5 bases). CDR3 size: 15 residues. CDR1 and CDR2 (germline): SGHTA, FQGNSA. The V gene lost 7 bases and the J gene lost 2 bases, with 16 bases spanning the gap. Here the CDR3 reads CASTFEGAATDTQYF. The CDR3 nucleotides read TGTGCCAGCACATTTGAGGGCGCCGCCACAGATACGCAGTATTTT.

Worth noting for this clonotype: At one end, the junction sequence differs from germline, possibly due to a read error. This chain connects TRBV6-2 or TRBV6-3 to TRBJ1-5; 8 nucleotides align to TRBD1. CDR1 and CDR2 from the germline V gene are MNHEY and SVGEGT. The CDR3 loop spans 16 amino acids. CDR3 nucleotides: TGTGCCAGCACTCCAGGGGGCCTTGGACCCAATCTGCCCCAGCATTTT. Its translation is CASTPGGLGPNLPQHF.

As DNA, the CDR3 is TGTGCCAGCAGCCAAAGACTAGCGGGAGGGCCGGGGGAGCAGTTCTTC. This encodes CASSQRLAGGPGEQFF. This rearrangement joins TRBV3-1 to TRBJ2-1; 14 bases agree with TRBD2. V was pared by 2 bases and J by 10 bases, with 7 bases of the junction left unmatched. CDR1 is LGHDT and CDR2 is YNNKEL in the germline V gene (reference sequence). The CDR3 runs to 16 residues.

This clonotype was seen only a few times. The V gene is TRBV12-3 or TRBV12-4, the J gene TRBJ1-2, with a possible D match to TRBD1 (5 bases). The V end lost 1 base, the J end lost 4 bases, and 13 bases lay between the germline ends. The CDR3 is made up of 15 amino acids. CDR3 DNA: TGTGCCAGCAGTTTAGGTCGGGGGTCGACCTATGGCTACACCTTC. Protein: CASSLGRGSTYGYTF.

Here the CDR3 reads CASSLEGTRWNEQFF. CDR3 coding DNA: TGTGCCAGCAGCTTAGAGGGTACGAGGTGGAATGAGCAGTTCTTC. V usage is TRBV7-2 and J usage is TRBJ2-1; no clear D gene. This CDR3 contains 15 residues. Germline CDR1 SGHTA, CDR2 FQGNSA. Trimming stripped 1 base from V and 7 bases from J, with 14 bases between.